The T cell receptor beta chain described here comes from a study of cytomegalovirus exposure and HLA in healthy donors. The CDR3 length is 12 residues. Germline CDR1 SGHNT, CDR2 YYREEE (reference sequence). J lost 4 bases, V lost 5 bases, and 2 bases had no gene match. The study ran its PCR with 60 Vbeta and 13 Jbeta primers. Only in-frame clones appear in the TCRdb table, and some are missing; sequencing was by immunoSEQ multiplex PCR. The top ten clones hold about 4.5% of a sample with around 160,000 clones, over 65% of them seen once. The rearrangement links TRBV5-4 to TRBJ1-2, with 7 bases aligning to TRBD1. This clonotype originated in a man in his late teens or twenties in good health and CMV-seropositive. The sequenced material came from PBMCs. This CDR3 reads CASSGTAYGYTF. Here the CDR3 DNA reads TGTGCCAGCAGTGGGACAGCCTATGGCTACACCTTC.